This TCR beta chain was identified during a study of T cells in Graves' hyperthyroidism and ophthalmopathy. Study-wide points: It was a median roughly 6.5 months before onset that the model predicted ophthalmopathy. Within blood appeared most thyroid clonotypes that had expanded above 0.001.

RNA transcripts yielded amplified TCR beta CDR3 regions. First-round RT-PCR targeting the TCR CDR3 was performed with the HTBI primer set. TCRdb reanalysed the multiplex PCR reads using MiXCR and keeps one entry per CDR3 protein. The table has hundreds of thousands of distinct CDR3 sequences, under 60% seen once. To note about this clonotype: As yet, its antigen is unknown. At one of its ends the junction is not consistent with the germline gene, which may arise from a read error.

The CDR3 has 14 residues. Germline V gene sequence: CDR1 MNHEY, CDR2 SVGAGI. Clinical symptoms, serum thyroxine and TRAb, thyroid ultrasound and orbital computed tomography together formed the diagnostic basis. The clonotype was recovered from a young woman with Graves' hyperthyroidism. The chain links TRBV6-5 to TRBJ1-2, with TRBD1 matching 7 bases. The sequenced material came from peripheral blood or thyroid tissue (not recorded which). CDR3 loop: CAISYGTGDYGYTF. CDR3 DNA: TGTGCCATCAGTTACGGAACAGGGGACTATGGCTACACCTTC.